This is a list of T cell receptor beta chains from one sample in a study of shared clonotypes between healthy human individuals. Assay: immunoSEQ multiplex PCR; the TCRdb copy retains only in-frame clones and omits some. The sample includes hundreds of thousands of clones, about 92% of them seen just once. Material for sequencing was naive CD8+ T cells sorted from blood. The source of these receptors is a young man in good health. CDR3s include the opening cysteine and the closing phenylalanine or tryptophan. A D gene is named only where the DNA matches it firmly. Clone sizes are given selectively: once, few, many, or a class where the clone is expanded.

-,TRBV7-8,TRBJ1-4,-,CASSLEDVGTNEKLFF,TGTGCCAGCAGCTTAGAAGACGTCGGAACTAATGAAAAACTGTTTTTT
-,TRBV4-3,TRBJ2-5,-,CASSQEGTSKETQYF,TGCGCCAGCAGCCAAGAGGGGACAAGTAAAGAGACCCAGTACTTC
-,TRBV28,TRBJ2-3,TRBD2,CASSPRGGAPDTQYF,TGTGCCAGCAGTCCCCGGGGGGGCGCGCCAGATACGCAGTATTTT
-,TRBV6-5,TRBJ2-6,-,CASSSVFSGANVLTF,TGTGCCAGCAGTTCGGTGTTCTCTGGGGCCAACGTCCTGACTTTC
-,TRBV27,TRBJ2-7,-,CASSIGGLRNEQYF,TGTGCCAGCAGCATTGGGGGGCTAAGGAACGAGCAGTACTTC
-,TRBV5-4,TRBJ2-7,-,CASSLAEQGREQYF,TGTGCCAGCAGCTTGGCCGAGCAGGGCCGCGAGCAGTACTTC
once,TRBV5-4,TRBJ2-3,-,CASSLVGASTDTQYF,TGTGCCAGCAGCTTGGTCGGAGCTAGCACAGATACGCAGTATTTT
-,TRBV27,TRBJ2-1,TRBD2,CASSPKGLAGYNEQFF,TGTGCCAGCAGTCCCAAAGGACTAGCGGGCTACAATGAGCAGTTCTTC
-,TRBV19,TRBJ2-1,-,CASSTWTINEQFF,TGTGCCAGTAGTACCTGGACTATCAATGAGCAGTTCTTC
-,TRBV7-9,TRBJ2-7,-,CASSSGEMAQGYEQYF,TGTGCCAGCAGCAGTGGAGAGATGGCGCAGGGCTACGAGCAGTACTTC
-,TRBV9,TRBJ2-5,-,CASSVQGTPRETQYF,TGTGCCAGCAGCGTACAGGGGACCCCTAGGGAGACCCAGTACTTC
-,TRBV5-4,TRBJ1-4,-,CASSRVGIKEKLFF,TGTGCCAGCAGCCGGGTAGGGATAAAGGAAAAACTGTTTTTT
-,TRBV5-3,TRBJ2-3,TRBD2,CARSLGKSGAGGQGTDTQYF,TGTGCCAGAAGCTTGGGCAAATCGGGAGCGGGAGGGCAAGGGACAGATACGCAGTATTTT
-,TRBV27,TRBJ2-1,-,CASSLHSLYNEQFF,TGTGCCAGCAGTTTACACAGCCTATACAATGAGCAGTTCTTC
-,TRBV7-8,TRBJ2-7,TRBD2,CASSLVAGGSYEQYF,TGTGCCAGCAGCTTAGTAGCGGGAGGCTCCTACGAGCAGTACTTC
-,TRBV19,TRBJ2-1,-,CASSILGDNEQFF,TGTGCCAGTAGTATCTTGGGTGACAATGAGCAGTTCTTC
-,TRBV7-8,TRBJ2-1,TRBD2,CASSPATSSNEQFF,TGTGCCAGCAGCCCAGCGACTAGCAGCAATGAGCAGTTCTTC